This T cell receptor beta chain originates from a study of blood T cell repertoires in COVID-19 (dated by TCRdb to about 2020). Background on the whole study: Collaborator samples came from the United States, Italy and Spain and covered acute and convalescent phases of COVID-19. The material from the prospective study consisted of cDNA or gDNA derived from T cells, B-cell-depleted T cells, or PBMCs. Subjects who had been exposed to COVID-19, were actively infected with it, or had recovered from it provided the deeply sampled blood TCRbeta repertoires that made up the dataset. The repertoires were released in a freely available public database meant as a resource for research on the immune response to SARS-CoV-2. The samples were drawn from two sources: the first 160 participants of the ongoing ImmuneRACE study, and 1,254 subjects contributed by 6 global collaborators. The sample metadata nearly always contained a de-identified subject ID, COVID-19 status, age in years and sex. Where available, HLA class I and class II types were taken from metadata supplied by the sample provider and were not determined by assay-based typing.

Remarks on this clone: Its specific antigen is unknown. Base qualities are missing; no much larger clone stands one base away.

Overall study outcomes, separate from this receptor: Clinical and demographic metadata were provided uncurated, with the amount varying by source and participant.

The V and J ends are trimmed by 5 bases and 8 bases, leaving 19 bases between them. According to the germline V gene (reference sequence), CDR1 reads SGHNT and CDR2 reads YYREEE. The CDR3 runs 14 residues from the cysteine to the phenylalanine. The sequence is cut down to CDR3 DNA, 42 bases in frame from base 1. The collaborating institutions used their own protocols to collect whole blood in K2EDTA tubes. For TCRbeta analysis, collaborators shipped samples as frozen whole blood, isolated PBMCs, or DNA extracted from either of those sample types. The immunoSEQ Assay, a bias-controlled multiplex PCR, was used to amplify TCRbeta CDR3 regions from genomic DNA. The authors' analysis ran thus. Within the assay, amplification of reference gene primers was used to estimate how many nucleated cells each sample contained. To quantify the absolute abundance of each unique TCRbeta CDR3 rearrangement, sequence reads were collapsed and filtered. For each sample, productive Simpson clonality was calculated as the square root of Simpson's diversity index over productive rearrangements. Imported from immuneACCESS, the table was reduced by TCRdb to in-frame sequences with V and J called. These copies leave out some clones; in studies compared against another copy, an unresolved V gene accounts for under half, and the cause of the remainder is not known. That table is the source of V, J and clone size, and D and trimming were worked out from the DNA. In all, the sample holds around 160,000 clones, and approximately 88% of those were seen once. Approximately 2.8% of the sample is held by the ten biggest clonotypes.

The rearrangement joined TRBV5-4 to TRBJ1-2; too little of a D gene remains to name it. The TCR sequence derives from a man in his fifties or sixties with acute or convalescent COVID-19. The sample consisted of peripheral blood. The sequenced DNA: TGTGCCAGCAGACCCCGATCGGAAGGGAGAGGCTACACCTTC. It translates to CASRPRSEGRGYTF.